One and the same sample provided the 26 T cell receptor beta chains below, sequenced in a study of blood T cell repertoires in COVID-19. Profiled with immunoSEQ multiplex PCR; TCRdb holds only in-frame clones, not every one. The sample includes 90,000 to 120,000 clones, over 80% of them seen just once. The specimen was peripheral blood. The receptors were sampled from a woman in her seventies with acute or convalescent COVID-19.

This clone was counted a single time. The chain has TRBV27 and TRBJ2-5; possibly TRBD1 for D (5 bases). The V gene's germline CDR1 is MNHEY and CDR2 SMNVEV (reference sequence). This CDR3 comprises 14 residues. Trimming cost V 0 bases and J 5 bases, with 10 bases left between them. CDR3 DNA sequence: TGTGCCAGCAGTTTATCAGGGGTAGTGGAGACCCAGTACTTC. It translates to CASSLSGVVETQYF.

This clone has more than one count but fewer than ten. The rearrangement joins TRBV21-1 to TRBJ2-7; no DNA check was done on the table's D call, TRBD2. TRBV21-1 is tagged as a pseudogene. The CDR3 totals 14 residues. The CDR3 protein is CASRTAPTRYEQYV. DNA for the CDR3: TGTGCCAGCAGGACGGCACCGACGAGGTACGAGCAGTACGTC.

This chain joins TRBV5-1 and TRBJ2-3, with 8 bases identical to TRBD1. The CDR3 spans 17 residues. Germline V gives CDR1 SGHRS, CDR2 YFSETQ. J was trimmed by 1 base and V by 4 bases; bases with no gene match: 11. CDR3 region: CASSTRPTGEGTDTQYF. CDR3 in DNA: TGCGCCAGCAGCACACGACCGACAGGGGAGGGCACAGATACGCAGTATTTT.

As to this clone: One end of the junction fails to match germline, which may point to a read error. The V and J genes are TRBV6-5 and TRBJ1-2; no clear D. Germline loops: CDR1 MNHEY, CDR2 SVGAGI. This CDR3 is 16 amino acids long. CDR3 region: CASSYKLQAYVDGYTF. The CDR3 nucleotides read TGTGCCAGTAGTTACAAATTGCAGGCTTACGTCGATGGCTACACCTTC.

The chain joins TRBV4-2 to TRBJ1-5; D unresolved. The CDR3 sequence is 12 residues long. The germline gives CDR1 LGHNA, CDR2 YNFKEQ. The V and J ends lost 9 bases and 4 bases respectively, with 10 bases between them. The CDR3 bases are TGTGCCAGTACTAGAGTAAATCAGCCCCAGCATTTT. The encoded protein is CASTRVNQPQHF.

The rearrangement joins TRBV6-5 to TRBJ1-5; perhaps TRBD1 as D (5 bases). This CDR3 contains 15 residues. Trimming took 5 bases from V and 3 from J, leaving 14 bases between them. The V gene's germline CDR1 is MNHEY and CDR2 SVGAGI. As DNA, the CDR3 is TGTGCCAGCAGTCAAAAGGGGCAAGACAATCAGCCCCAGCATTTT. It yields the protein CASSQKGQDNQPQHF.

The CDR3 loop is CSGSQGTGEQFF. The CDR3 nucleotides are TGCAGCGGATCTCAGGGTACCGGTGAGCAGTTCTTC. The chain carries TRBV29-1 and TRBJ2-1; D is possibly TRBD1 (5 bases). This CDR3 is built from 12 residues. Germline loops: CDR1 SQVTM, CDR2 ANQGSEA. Trimming pared 7 bases from V and 9 bases from J, leaving 16 bases between.

The V gene is TRBV10-3, the J gene TRBJ1-5; TRBD1 aligns across 9 bases. The length of the CDR3 is 20 residues. V lost 0 bases to trimming and J lost 2 bases; unmatched junction nucleotides: 14. Germline CDR1 and CDR2: ENHRY and SYGVKD. The CDR3 DNA follows: TGTGCCATCAGTGAGTCGAATCCCACATCCGGGACAGGGCGCAATCAGCCCCAGCATTTT. Translation gives CAISESNPTSGTGRNQPQHF.

This clone showed up just a few times. In the same sample, other DNA sequences code for this CDR3. This sequence joins TRBV5-1 and TRBJ1-1; 11 positions match TRBD1. The junction had 3 bases not matched to a gene; V was cut back by 4 bases and J by 4 bases. Germline CDR1 and CDR2: SGHRS and YFSETQ. This CDR3 is 14 amino acids long. The CDR3 loop reads CASSPGTGGTEAFF. CDR3 nucleotides: TGCGCCAGCAGCCCAGGGACAGGGGGCACTGAAGCTTTCTTT. Full variable domain (missing parts from reference TRBV5-1 and TRBJ1-1): KAGVTQTPRYLIKTRGQQVTLSCSPISGHRSVSWYQQTPGQGLQFLFEYFSETQRNKGNFPGRFSGRQFSNSRSEMNVSTLELGDSALYLCASSPGTGGTEAFFGQGTRLTVV.

The rearrangement joins TRBV5-5 to TRBJ2-7; the D is unclear. This CDR3 is built from 15 residues. Per the germline V gene, CDR1 is SGHKS and CDR2 is YYEKEE (reference sequence). V was clipped by 4 bases and J by 2 bases, with 16 bases between them. The DNA of the CDR3 is TGTGCCAGCAGCGTAGCAGCCGACGGAGCCTACGAGCAGTACTTC. The encoded protein is CASSVAADGAYEQYF.

The chain links TRBV6-5 to TRBJ2-4, with a tentative D call TRBD1 (6 bases). The CDR3 loop spans 14 amino acids. With 10 bases removed from V and 6 bases from J, the gap between germline ends came to 19 bases. Germline V gene data show CDR1 as MNHEY and CDR2 as SVGAGI. The CDR3 nucleotides read TGTGCCACCCAAGAAGGGGGTAGTCGAAACATTCAGTACTTC. It translates to CATQEGGSRNIQYF.

This clone appeared once. V is TRBV4-2 and J is TRBJ1-2; TRBD1 is a possible D gene (5 bases). Germline assignment: CDR1 LGHNA and CDR2 YNFKEQ. This CDR3 comprises 16 residues. The ends were cut back, 4 bases at V and 0 bases at J, with 15 bases in the middle. This chain's CDR3 is CASSPSGGVTNYGYTF. DNA for the CDR3: TGTGCCAGCAGCCCCTCGGGGGGGGTTACTAACTATGGCTACACCTTC.

The rearrangement uses TRBV29-1 and TRBJ2-5; 8 bases are shared with TRBD1. The V gene end was trimmed by 6 bases and the J gene end by 2 bases; junction bases not matched to a gene: 8. The germline V gene has CDR1 SQVTM and CDR2 ANQGSEA. The CDR3 is 14 amino acids. The CDR3 here is CSVVRQGSQETQYF. The CDR3 DNA reads as TGCAGCGTAGTAAGACAGGGGTCACAAGAGACCCAGTACTTC. Looking up the rest from reference TRBV29-1 and TRBJ2-5 gives the full variable domain: SAVISQKPSRDICQRGTSLTIQCQVDSQVTMMFWYRQQPGQSLTLIATANQGSEATYESGFVIDKFPISRPNLTFSTLTVSNMSPEDSSIYLCSVVRQGSQETQYFGPGTRLLVL.

This sequence joins TRBV4-1 and TRBJ2-2; 11 nucleotides align to TRBD2. Trimming removed 0 bases from V and 4 bases from J; junction bases left unmatched: 7. CDR3 length: 18 residues. Germline-derived CDR1 and CDR2 are MGHRA and YSYEKL. The CDR3 DNA reads TGCGCCAGCAGCCAAGAAAGAGGACTAGCGGGTGGCACCGGGGAGCTGTTTTTT. Protein product: CASSQERGLAGGTGELFF.

The chain uses TRBV28 and TRBJ1-3; maybe TRBD1 (5 bases). This CDR3 comprises 15 residues. V shed 8 bases and J shed 0 bases, with 14 bases lying between them. Germline assignment: CDR1 MDHEN and CDR2 SYDVKM. The CDR3 DNA is TGTGCCAGCCAACCGGGGGAGCTCTCTGGAAACACCATATATTTT. This encodes CASQPGELSGNTIYF.

The rearrangement uses TRBV28 and TRBJ2-7; 7 bases line up with TRBD1. V lost 3 bases to trimming and J lost 6 bases; unmatched junction nucleotides: 2. In germline, CDR1 is MDHEN, CDR2 SYDVKM. CDR3 length: 12 residues. The CDR3 loop reads CASSLRGLEQYV. In DNA form, the CDR3 reads TGTGCCAGCAGTTTGAGGGGGCTCGAGCAGTACGTC.

The sample holds one count of this clone. The gene calls are TRBV12-2 and TRBJ2-7; the listed D gene, TRBD2, was not tested against the DNA. TRBV12-2 represents a pseudogene. CDR3 length: 19 residues. The CDR3 DNA sequence: TGTGCAAGTCGCGCCTCCCCTGGGCTAGCGGGCATCGATTCCTACGAGCAGTACTTC. Translated, it gives CASRASPGLAGIDSYEQYF.

V is TRBV28 and J is TRBJ2-5; 7 bases fit TRBD2. This CDR3 is 18 amino acids long. Trimming at V came to 4 bases and at J to 2 bases, leaving 16 bases not matched to a gene. CDR1 is MDHEN and CDR2 is SYDVKM in the germline V gene. The CDR3 protein is CASSSLSVPSGIQETQYF. In DNA, the CDR3 is TGTGCCAGCAGTTCCCTCTCTGTCCCTAGCGGCATTCAAGAGACCCAGTACTTC.

The table lists this clone with a count of one. The chain links TRBV15 to TRBJ2-6; 10 bases line up with TRBD1. The CDR3 runs to 18 residues. Germline V gene sequence: CDR1 LNHNV, CDR2 YYDKDF (reference sequence). V dropped 3 bases and J dropped 4; count of bases not matched to a gene: 9. CDR3 residues: CATSRGDRGPRGANVLTF. The CDR3 bases are TGTGCCACCAGCAGGGGGGACAGGGGACCCCGCGGGGCCAACGTCCTGACTTTC.

The chain uses TRBV28 and TRBJ2-1, with 11 bases aligning to TRBD2. V gave up 6 bases and J gave up 6 bases; unmatched junction bases: 7. Germline CDR1 is MDHEN and CDR2 is SYDVKM. The length of the CDR3 is 15 residues. CDR3 protein: CASSTHSGGANEQFF. CDR3 DNA: TGTGCCAGCAGCACGCATAGCGGGGGGGCCAATGAGCAGTTCTTC.

The chain carries TRBV14 and TRBJ2-5, with TRBD1 identical over 7 bases. CDR3 size: 15 residues. Germline CDR1 and CDR2: SGHDN and FVKESK. J lost 5 bases, V lost 4 bases, and 10 bases had no gene match. In nucleotides, the CDR3 is TGTGCCAGCAGCCTGGGACCAGGGGGTTGGGAGACCCAGTACTTC. Its protein product is CASSLGPGGWETQYF.

This sequence joins TRBV2 and TRBJ1-1; D is ambiguous. Trimming removed 3 bases at V and 0 bases at J, with 8 bases between. In germline, CDR1 is SNHLY, CDR2 FYNNEI. The CDR3 is 14 amino acids. This CDR3 is CASSELDMNTEAFF. CDR3 bases: TGTGCCAGCAGTGAGTTAGATATGAACACTGAAGCTTTCTTT.

In its sample, this clone was seen once. The chain links TRBV5-6 to TRBJ1-4; 8 bases line up with TRBD1. Germline CDR1 is SGHDT and CDR2 is YYEEEE. There are 15 residues in the CDR3. V was clipped by 1 base and J by 6 bases; unmatched bases: 5. CDR3 residues: CASSLQGAGDEKLFF. The CDR3 nucleotides read TGTGCCAGCAGCTTGCAGGGGGCAGGGGATGAAAAACTGTTTTTT.

This rearrangement joins TRBV6-2 or TRBV6-3 to TRBJ2-7; TRBD2 matches at 8 bases. The germline CDR1 and CDR2 sequences are MNHEY and SVGEGT. V shed 6 bases, J shed 3 bases, and the junction held 10 bases outside the gene matches. The CDR3 is made up of 15 amino acids. CDR3: CASSDGGDSIYEQYF. CDR3 coding DNA: TGTGCCAGCAGCGACGGGGGGGACTCAATCTACGAGCAGTACTTC.

V usage is TRBV7-2 and J usage is TRBJ1-5; TRBD1 agrees at 7 bases. This CDR3 spans 16 amino acids. Germline CDR1 SGHTA, CDR2 FQGNSA. V gave up 5 bases and J gave up 5 bases; unmatched junction bases: 12. The CDR3, as DNA: TGTGCCAGCAGCCCCTGGGACAGAGGACTTTATCAGCCCCAGCATTTT. This gives the protein CASSPWDRGLYQPQHF.

As concerns this clone: The junction departs from the called germline gene at one end, perhaps through a read error. V is TRBV11-2 and J is TRBJ1-1, with D possibly TRBD1 on 6 matching bases. The V gene's germline CDR1 is SGHAT and CDR2 FQNNGV. This CDR3 has 11 amino acids. The CDR3 nucleotides are TGTGCCAGCAGCCCCACCCCAGGGGCGGGCTTT. Protein sequence: CASSPTPGAGF.